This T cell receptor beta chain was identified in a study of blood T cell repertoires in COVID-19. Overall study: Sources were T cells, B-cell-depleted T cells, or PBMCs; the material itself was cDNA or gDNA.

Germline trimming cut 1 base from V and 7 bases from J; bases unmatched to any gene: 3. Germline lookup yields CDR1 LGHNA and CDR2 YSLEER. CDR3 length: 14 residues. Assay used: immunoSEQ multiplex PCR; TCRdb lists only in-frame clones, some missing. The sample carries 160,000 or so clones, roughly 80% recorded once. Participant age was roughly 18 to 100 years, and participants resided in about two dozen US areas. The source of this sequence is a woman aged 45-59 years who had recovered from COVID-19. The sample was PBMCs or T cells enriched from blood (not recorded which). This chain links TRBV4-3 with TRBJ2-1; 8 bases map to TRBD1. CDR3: CASSQVQGGNEQFF. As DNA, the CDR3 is TGCGCCAGCAGCCAAGTACAGGGGGGTAATGAGCAGTTCTTC.